The rows below give T cell receptor beta chains drawn from one sample of a study of T cells in Graves' hyperthyroidism and ophthalmopathy. TCRdb passed the multiplex PCR reads through MiXCR, listing each CDR3 protein once. The table lists roughly 38,000 distinct CDR3 sequences, 40% to 55% of them singletons. The sample comprised blood. The receptor set was obtained from a woman aged 45-65 years with Graves' hyperthyroidism that later progressed to Graves' ophthalmopathy. CDR3s include the opening cysteine and the closing phenylalanine or tryptophan. The D gene is left open where the match is weak. Size values are once, few and many counts, or a class for expanded clones, and some rows have none.

abundance	v_gene	d_gene	len	j_gene	CDR3nt	CDR3aa
many	TRBV5-1	.	16	TRBJ1-1	TGCGCCAGCAGCTTGGTATCCTACAGGGAGAACACTGAAGCTTTCTTT	CASSLVSYRENTEAFF
medium-sized	TRBV10-3	.	17	TRBJ1-2	TGTGCCATCAGTGAGTCGGCAGGGCCAGGGCTGTCTGATGGCTACACCTTC	CAISESAGPGLSDGYTF
.	TRBV12-3/TRBV12-4	TRBD2	17	TRBJ2-3	TGTGCCAGCAGTTTTAGGGGTAGCGGGAGAGATACAGATACGCAGTATTTT	CASSFRGSGRDTDTQYF
.	TRBV6-1	TRBD1	13	TRBJ2-7	TGTGCCAGCAGTGTCGACAGGGACCACGAGCAGTACTTC	CASSVDRDHEQYF
many	TRBV6-5	.	15	TRBJ1-4	TGTGCCAGCAGGATCGACGCCCGCGGTGGGGAAAAACTGTTTTTT	CASRIDARGGEKLFF
.	TRBV19	.	13	TRBJ1-1	TGTGCCAGCACTATTTATGGCGTCACTGAAGCTTTCTTT	CASTIYGVTEAFF
.	TRBV5-5	.	14	TRBJ2-7	TGTGCCAGCAGTCCCGTGACTAGAACCCCCGAGCAGTACTTC	CASSPVTRTPEQYF
.	TRBV25-1	.	16	TRBJ2-1	TGTGCCAGCAGTGTTCGGAGAGTAGGGGGGGACAATGAGCAGTTCTTC	CASSVRRVGGDNEQFF
medium-sized	TRBV10-3	.	14	TRBJ2-7	TGTGCCATCAGTGAGTACGAAGGGGCCTACGAGCAGTACTTC	CAISEYEGAYEQYF
.	TRBV7-9	.	16	TRBJ1-4	TGTGCCAGCAGCCTTAACCCCGGGACAACTAATGGAAAACTGTCTTTT	CASSLNPGTTNGKLSF
many	TRBV30	.	14	TRBJ2-7	TGTGCCTGGATTCGAGGACTGTCGACCTACGAGCAGTACTTC	CAWIRGLSTYEQYF
many	TRBV7-8	.	14	TRBJ2-1	TGTGCCAGCAGCCGATGGGACCGAAACAATGAGCAGTTCTTC	CASSRWDRNNEQFF
many	TRBV7-9	.	12	TRBJ2-7	TGTGCCAGCAGCTTAGACTACCGTGAGCAGTACTTC	CASSLDYREQYF
.	TRBV20-1	.	13	TRBJ1-1	TGCAGTGCTTTGGGGGAAATGAAAACTGAAGCTTTCTTT	CSALGEMKTEAFF
.	TRBV9	TRBD1	14	TRBJ1-2	TGTGCCAGCAGCGCCCAGACAGGGTTGAATGGCTACACCTTC	CASSAQTGLNGYTF
.	TRBV2	TRBD2	13	TRBJ2-4	TGTACCAGCACGGCGGGAGGGGGGAACATTCAGTACTTC	CTSTAGGGNIQYF
once	TRBV5-1	.	17	TRBJ2-7	TGCGCCAGCAGCTTGACCAGGGGGGTCTCTCGAGGATACGAGCAGTACTTC	CASSLTRGVSRGYEQYF
.	TRBV20-1	TRBD1	14	TRBJ2-5	TGCAGTGCTAGCGGGCAGGGGGCGAGGGAGACCCAGTACTTC	CSASGQGARETQYF
.	TRBV29-1	TRBD2	14	TRBJ2-7	TGCAGCGTGGAGGGACTAGCGGGAGGTTACGAGCAGTACTTC	CSVEGLAGGYEQYF
few	TRBV24-1	.	14	TRBJ2-1	TGTGCCACCAGTGGAGGCGTCTCCTACAATGAGCAGTTCTTC	CATSGGVSYNEQFF
.	TRBV9	.	12	TRBJ2-3	TGTGCTAGGGACACTAGCACAGATACGCAGTATTTT	CARDTSTDTQYF
medium-sized	TRBV24-1	.	18	TRBJ1-5	TGTGCCACCAGTGATTTTAGGATAGGGCAGGGTCCAAATCAGCCCCAGCATTTT	CATSDFRIGQGPNQPQHF
many	TRBV4-2	.	15	TRBJ1-2	TGTGCCAGCAGCCAAGATTTTTCGGCAGGGGAAGGCTACACCTTC	CASSQDFSAGEGYTF
medium-sized	TRBV7-9	.	12	TRBJ2-1	TGTGCCAGCAGCTTATCTGACTCATGGCAGTTCTTC	CASSLSDSWQFF
.	TRBV5-1	.	14	TRBJ2-7	TGCGCCAGCAGCCCGAATACCGGGACGAACGAGCAGTACTTC	CASSPNTGTNEQYF
many	TRBV5-1	TRBD1	14	TRBJ2-1	TGCGCCAGCAGCTTAACGGACAGGGGCCATGAGCAGTTCTTC	CASSLTDRGHEQFF
.	TRBV5-1	.	14	TRBJ2-3	TGCGCCAGCAGCCGAGCGGTTAGCACAGACACGCGGTATTTT	CASSRAVSTDTRYF
once	TRBV29-1	TRBD2	14	TRBJ2-7	TGCAGCTTGGGCCCTAGCGGAAACTCCTACGAGCAGTACTTC	CSLGPSGNSYEQYF
.	TRBV10-2	TRBD2	14	TRBJ2-1	TGCGCCAGCAGATGGACTAGCGGGAATAATGAGCAGCTCTTC	CASRWTSGNNEQLF
many	TRBV20-1	TRBD1	17	TRBJ1-6	TGCAGTGCCGGGGGACAGGGGGCGTTCTCCTATAATTCACCCCTCCACTTT	CSAGGQGAFSYNSPLHF
.	TRBV19	.	13	TRBJ2-6	TGTGCCAGTAGTCTACAGGGGGCCAACGTCCTGACTTTC	CASSLQGANVLTF
.	TRBV6-5	.	14	TRBJ1-2	TGTGCCAGCAGTGGACAGAAGCGCAACTATGGCTACACCTTC	CASSGQKRNYGYTF
.	TRBV20-1	TRBD1	15	TRBJ2-7	TGCAGTGCCCATAAACGGGACAGGGGCTCGGGCTGGCAGTACTTC	CSAHKRDRGSGWQYF
once	TRBV2	TRBD1	12	TRBJ2-1	TGTGCCATCCTCGGGACAGACAATGAGCAGTTCTTC	CAILGTDNEQFF
many	TRBV30	.	11	TRBJ1-3	TGTGCCTGGAGGCCTGGAAACACCATATATTTT	CAWRPGNTIYF
.	TRBV20-1	.	13	TRBJ1-1	TGCAGTGCTAGAGACTGGGTGAACACTGAAGCTTTCTTT	CSARDWVNTEAFF
many	TRBV12-3/TRBV12-4	.	15	TRBJ2-3	TGTGCCAGCAATACACGGTCAGGGGAGGCAGATACGCAGTATTTT	CASNTRSGEADTQYF
many	TRBV6-5	.	14	TRBJ2-5	TGTGCCAGCAGTATCGCAGGGGTCGGAGAGACCCAGTACTTC	CASSIAGVGETQYF
medium-sized	TRBV2	.	10	TRBJ2-1	TGTGCCAGCAGGAACAGGATACAATTCTTC	CASRNRIQFF
medium-sized	TRBV10-3	.	15	TRBJ1-3	TGTGCCATCACCCCGGGCGGGTCCTCTGGAAACACCATATATTTT	CAITPGGSSGNTIYF
.	TRBV24-1	.	14	TRBJ2-1	TGTGCAACCGGGACGACCAGCTCCTACAATGAGCAGTTCTTC	CATGTTSSYNEQFF
.	TRBV20-1	.	13	TRBJ2-1	TGCAGTGCTAGACAGAGGGCGGACGGGGAGCAGTTCTTC	CSARQRADGEQFF
once	TRBV2	.	15	TRBJ1-5	TGTGCCAGCAGGGACAGTGGAAATAGCAATCAGCCCCAGCATTTT	CASRDSGNSNQPQHF
.	TRBV14	.	15	TRBJ2-7	TGTGCCGGCAGCCAAGATTTGGCCTTATTCTACGAGCGGTACTTC	CAGSQDLALFYERYF
.	TRBV15	.	17	TRBJ2-1	TGTGCCACCAGTAGACCTAGCGACAGGGTCCGCGCCAATGAGCAGTTCTTC	CATSRPSDRVRANEQFF